This TCR beta chain stems from a study of cytotoxic CD8 clonotypes in ibrutinib-treated CLL. Germline-derived CDR1 and CDR2 are LGHNA and YSLEER. This CDR3 comprises 17 residues. V lost 0 bases to trimming and J lost 4 bases, with 19 bases between them. Generated by immunoSEQ multiplex PCR, the TCRdb table keeps only in-frame clones and is missing some. The sample consists of under 300,000 clones, approximately 76% of them appearing once. The chain couples TRBV4-3 to TRBJ2-7; D might be TRBD2 (7 bases). The sequence was obtained from a human donor with chronic lymphocytic leukemia. The specimen was PBMCs, collected at disease progression, from a patient treated with ibrutinib. CDR3: CASSQEGGAPGVYEQYF. CDR3 in DNA: TGCGCCAGCAGCCAAGAAGGGGGGGCCCCGGGGGTTTACGAGCAGTACTTC.